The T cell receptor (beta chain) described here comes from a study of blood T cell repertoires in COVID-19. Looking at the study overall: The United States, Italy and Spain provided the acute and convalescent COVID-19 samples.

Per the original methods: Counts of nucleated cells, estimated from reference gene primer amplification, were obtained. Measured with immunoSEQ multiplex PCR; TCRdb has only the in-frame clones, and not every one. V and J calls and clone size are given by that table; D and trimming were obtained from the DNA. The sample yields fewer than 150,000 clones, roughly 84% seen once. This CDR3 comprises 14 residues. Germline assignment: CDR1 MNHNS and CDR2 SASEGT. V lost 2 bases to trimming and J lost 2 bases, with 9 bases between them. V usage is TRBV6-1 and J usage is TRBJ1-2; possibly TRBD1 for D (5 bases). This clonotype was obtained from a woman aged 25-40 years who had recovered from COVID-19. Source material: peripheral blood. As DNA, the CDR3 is TGTGCCAGCAGTGAATCCCCAGGGAACTATGGCTACACCTTC. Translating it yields CASSESPGNYGYTF.